The 26 T cell receptor beta chains in this list originate from one sample, sequenced in a study of T-cell memory formation after mild COVID-19. Using its own MiXCR run on the 5' RACE reads, TCRdb lists one record per CDR3 protein. Among 25,000 to 35,000 distinct CDR3 sequences listed, less than 7.5% were seen once. Sequenced material: PBMCs or a T cell subset sorted from them (not recorded which). The receptors stem from an adult woman who had mild COVID-19 (a few samples of this study predate the infection). Cell type and time point are not known.

This clonotype was detected ten times or more. The CDR3 reads CASSLYREVYF. CDR3 in DNA: TGTGCCAGCAGCCTCTACAGGGAGGTCTACTTC. The chain joins TRBV3-1 to TRBJ2-7; D may be TRBD1 or TRBD2 (6 bases each). The germline V and J ends were trimmed by 4 bases and 13 bases, with 14 bases remaining between them. Germline V gene lookup returns CDR1 LGHDT and CDR2 YNNKEL (reference sequence). This CDR3 spans 11 amino acids.

This clonotype was counted ten times or more. J is TRBJ2-7 and V is TRBV7-6; D perhaps matches TRBD2 (6 bases). CDR1 and CDR2 (germline): SGHVS, FNYEAQ. V lost 8 bases to trimming and J lost 4 bases, with 24 bases between them. This CDR3 is 16 amino acids long. The CDR3 region is CASRGAYRGGSYEQYF. DNA of the CDR3: TGTGCCAGCCGAGGAGCTTATAGGGGAGGCTCGTACGAGCAGTACTTC.

This clonotype was seen repeatedly, ten times or more. V usage is TRBV20-1 and J usage is TRBJ2-7; perhaps TRBD2 as D (6 bases). CDR3 size: 15 residues. The V and J ends lost 6 bases and 0 bases respectively, with 18 bases between them. The germline V gene encodes CDR1 DFQATT and CDR2 SNEGSKA (reference sequence). The CDR3 region is CSAARAGWDSYEQYF. The CDR3 DNA is TGCAGTGCCGCGAGAGCGGGCTGGGACTCCTACGAGCAGTACTTC.

The chain has TRBV6-1 and TRBJ2-5, with 8 positions matching TRBD1. CDR1 MNHNS and CDR2 SASEGT come from the germline V gene. Trimming removed 7 bases from V and 4 bases from J; junction bases left unmatched: 14. The CDR3 sequence is 16 residues long. As DNA, the CDR3 is TGTGCCAGCACCTTAAATTGGGTCAGGGGGCGAGAGACCCAGTACTTC. Protein sequence: CASTLNWVRGRETQYF.

This clonotype was counted many times. The gene calls are TRBV19 and TRBJ2-3; 12 bases match TRBD2. From germline, CDR1 is LNHDA and CDR2 SQIVND (reference sequence). The CDR3 is made up of 15 amino acids. The CDR3 DNA reads TGTGCTGTATATACTAGCGGGGGGTTGACAGATACGCAGTATTTT. Protein product: CAVYTSGGLTDTQYF.

At least ten counts were recorded for this clonotype. This sequence joins TRBV6-1 and TRBJ2-3; D gene unclear. Per the germline V gene, CDR1 is MNHNS and CDR2 is SASEGT. The CDR3 is 12 amino acids. The V and J ends lost 4 bases and 5 bases respectively, with 7 bases between them. The chain's CDR3 is CASSGPKDTQYF. Written as DNA, the CDR3 is TGTGCCAGCAGTGGTCCGAAAGATACGCAGTATTTT.

This clonotype is labeled medium-sized (0.01 to 0.1%). The CDR3 nucleotides read TGTGCCAGCAGCTTAGAAGGCACGTATAGCAATCAGCCCCAGCATTTT. Its translation: CASSLEGTYSNQPQHF. The V and J genes are TRBV7-9 and TRBJ1-5; D remains unclear. Germline values: CDR1 SEHNR, CDR2 FQNEAQ (reference sequence). Trimming removed 1 base from V and 0 bases from J, with 10 bases in between. CDR3 length: 16 residues.

This clonotype has ten or more counts. This rearrangement joins TRBV7-6 to TRBJ1-1; 7 bases agree with TRBD1. Looked up from germline, CDR1 is SGHVS and CDR2 is FNYEAQ. V trimming: 0 bases; J trimming: 4 bases; junction bases outside the gene matches: 8. CDR3 length: 16 amino acids. For the CDR3, the DNA is TGTGCCAGCAGCTTAGCGGGCAGGGGGTTACGCACTGAAGCTTTCTTT. It translates to CASSLAGRGLRTEAFF.

This clonotype has at least ten counts. The chain uses TRBV25-1 and TRBJ2-3; the D gene is possibly TRBD1 (6 bases). Trimming shortened V by 6 bases and J by 7 bases, and 17 bases separated the two germline ends. The CDR3 is made up of 14 amino acids. Per germline, CDR1 MGHDK and CDR2 SYGVNS. CDR3 sequence: CASRDRWETNTQYF. CDR3 bases: TGTGCCAGCAGAGACAGGTGGGAAACGAATACGCAGTATTTT.

The table lists this clonotype with a few counts. The J gene is TRBJ1-2, the V gene TRBV3-1; D possibly corresponds to TRBD1 (6 bases). V shed 4 bases and J shed 4 bases, with 13 bases lying between them. The germline CDR1 and CDR2 sequences are LGHDT and YNNKEL (reference sequence). The CDR3 is made up of 14 amino acids. The CDR3 loop is CASSPRTAFYGYTF. The DNA of the CDR3 is TGTGCCAGCAGCCCCAGGACAGCTTTCTATGGCTACACCTTC.

The chain recombines TRBV5-6 with TRBJ2-7, with 9 positions matching TRBD2. CDR3 length: 15 amino acids. Trimming removed 1 base from V and 7 bases from J; junction bases left unmatched: 9. Germline CDR1 and CDR2: SGHDT and YYEEEE. CDR3 DNA sequence: TGTGCCAGCAGCTTGTCGGGGACTAGCCGTGGGGAGCAGTACTTC. It translates to CASSLSGTSRGEQYF.

This clonotype counts as medium-sized. The V gene is TRBV20-1, the J gene TRBJ2-3, with TRBD2 identical over 8 bases. In germline, CDR1 is DFQATT, CDR2 SNEGSKA (reference sequence). The CDR3 has 16 residues. The trim removed 0 bases at V and 4 bases at J, leaving 9 bases unmatched. The DNA of the CDR3 is TGCAGTGCTAGAGATCTCAGGCGGGGGGAGGCAGATACGCAGTATTTT. Its protein is CSARDLRRGEADTQYF.

This clonotype rates as medium-sized (0.01 to 0.1%). This chain joins TRBV10-3 and TRBJ1-1; D not resolved. This CDR3 has 13 amino acids. Germline V lookup: CDR1 ENHRY, CDR2 SYGVKD. V was cut by 8 bases and J by 1 base, with 11 bases left in between. For the CDR3, the DNA is TGTGCCATCGCTTTTGAACCGAACACTGAAGCTTTCTTT. The encoded protein is CAIAFEPNTEAFF.

This clonotype occurred many times. The CDR3 loop is CASAFSAWGNQPQHF. The CDR3 coding sequence is TGTGCCAGCGCCTTCAGCGCCTGGGGCAATCAGCCCCAGCATTTT. V usage is TRBV6-2 or TRBV6-3 and J usage is TRBJ1-5; D is uncertain. The V end was cut by 8 bases, the J end by 2 bases, with 16 bases between. CDR1 is MNHEY, CDR2 SVGEGT, per germline. The CDR3 runs 15 residues.

This clonotype was seen ten or more times. This chain connects TRBV20-1 to TRBJ2-1, with D perhaps TRBD2 (5 bases). V was cut by 7 bases and J by 1 base, with 11 bases left in between. This CDR3 is built from 13 residues. Looked up from germline, CDR1 is DFQATT and CDR2 is SNEGSKA (reference sequence). The CDR3 DNA is TGCAGTGTCGGACTTTTGTCCTACAATGAGCAGTTCTTC. Translated: CSVGLLSYNEQFF.

Many counts were recorded for this clonotype. This rearrangement joins TRBV7-9 to TRBJ1-6; 11 bases are a match to TRBD1. The CDR3 extends over 15 amino acids. V lost 2 bases to trimming and J lost 9 bases; unmatched junction nucleotides: 3. Germline CDR1 is SEHNR and CDR2 is FQNEAQ (reference sequence). This chain's CDR3 is CASSLKGQGASPLHF. The DNA for the CDR3 is TGTGCCAGCAGCTTAAAAGGACAGGGGGCTTCACCCCTCCACTTT.

At least ten counts were recorded for this clonotype. The V and J genes are TRBV30 and TRBJ2-1; D remains unclear. V was clipped by 3 bases and J by 2 bases, with 8 bases between them. Per germline, CDR1 GTSNPN and CDR2 SVGIG (reference sequence). This CDR3 has 13 amino acids. The CDR3, as DNA: TGTGCCTGGAGGAAAGCCGCCTACAATGAGCAGTTCTTC. Amino acid sequence: CAWRKAAYNEQFF.

This clonotype came up many times. The rearrangement joins TRBV20-1 to TRBJ2-7, with 14 bases that match TRBD2. The length of the CDR3 is 16 residues. The V and J ends lost 6 bases and 2 bases, in that order; junction bases with no gene match: 9. From germline, CDR1 is DFQATT and CDR2 SNEGSKA (reference sequence). CDR3 sequence reads: CSAGTSGSPRPYEQYF. Here the CDR3 DNA reads TGCAGTGCAGGGACTAGCGGGAGCCCCCGTCCCTACGAGCAGTACTTC.

This clonotype was counted at least ten times. The chain links TRBV11-2 to TRBJ2-7, with a possible D match to TRBD2 (5 bases). V lost 5 bases, J lost 3 bases, and 11 bases lay in between. Germline-derived CDR1 and CDR2 are SGHAT and FQNNGV. The CDR3 covers 13 residues. The CDR3 protein is CASSPPAGYEQYF. The CDR3 coding sequence is TGTGCCAGCAGCCCCCCCGCGGGCTACGAGCAGTACTTC.

This clonotype was recorded at least ten times. This chain links TRBV29-1 with TRBJ2-1, with D unresolved. There are 15 residues in the CDR3. CDR1 SQVTM and CDR2 ANQGSEA come from the germline V gene. The V end lost 0 bases, the J end lost 4 bases, and 13 bases lay between the germline ends. The CDR3 coding sequence is TGCAGCGTTGAAGAGGCGTCCCCACCGTACAATGAGCAGTTCTTC. The encoded protein is CSVEEASPPYNEQFF.

In its sample, this clonotype was seen many times. V is TRBV5-1 and J is TRBJ1-1; 8 positions match TRBD1. This CDR3 has 17 amino acids. J was trimmed by 0 bases and V by 4 bases; bases with no gene match: 11. CDR1 and CDR2 from the germline V gene are SGHRS and YFSETQ. CDR3 in amino acids: CASSPGQGAGMNTEAFF. The CDR3 bases are TGCGCCAGCAGCCCCGGGCAGGGGGCCGGGATGAACACTGAAGCTTTCTTT.

This clonotype was detected ten times or more. J is TRBJ2-5 and V is TRBV27; D is perhaps TRBD2 (5 bases). V lost 1 base and J lost 1, with 13 bases in between. Germline assignment: CDR1 MNHEY and CDR2 SMNVEV (reference sequence). This CDR3 is built from 16 residues. The CDR3 DNA is TGTGCCAGCAGTTTATACGGGGTTGGGATCCAAGAGACCCAGTACTTC. Amino acids: CASSLYGVGIQETQYF.

This clonotype was seen repeatedly, ten times or more. The V and J genes are TRBV30 and TRBJ1-2, with TRBD1 matching 7 bases. V lost 4 bases and J lost 4; bases outside the gene matches: 15. This CDR3 is 16 amino acids long. CDR1 and CDR2 (germline): GTSNPN, SVGIG (reference sequence). CDR3: CAWKPRQGGDGYGYTF. CDR3 nucleotide sequence: TGTGCCTGGAAACCCCGACAGGGAGGGGATGGCTATGGCTACACCTTC. The variable domain in full, with the rest retrieved from reference TRBV30 and TRBJ1-2, is SQTIHQWPATLVQPVGSPLSLECTVEGTSNPNLYWYRQAAGRGLQLLFYSVGIGQISSEVPQNLSASRPQDRQFILSSKKLLLSDSGFYLCAWKPRQGGDGYGYTFGSGTRLTVV.

This clonotype was observed many times. The chain has TRBV7-2 and TRBJ2-3; 7 positions agree with TRBD1. Germline-derived CDR1 and CDR2 are SGHTA and FQGNSA. J was trimmed by 1 base and V by 3 bases; bases with no gene match: 10. The CDR3 consists of 17 residues. In DNA form, the CDR3 reads TGTGCCAGCAGCTTCCGCCCTACAGGGGCCGGCACAGATACGCAGTATTTT. Its protein is CASSFRPTGAGTDTQYF.

There are many counts of this clonotype. V gene TRBV7-2 combines with J gene TRBJ2-1, with D hard to call. Trimming shortened V by 0 bases and J by 7 bases, and 7 bases separated the two germline ends. Germline loops: CDR1 SGHTA, CDR2 FQGNSA. The CDR3 totals 13 residues. CDR3 residues: CASSLALLNEQFF. CDR3 DNA: TGTGCCAGCAGCTTAGCGCTACTGAATGAGCAGTTCTTC.

Within the sample, this clonotype is medium-sized. J is TRBJ2-2 and V is TRBV2; D is uncertain. With 6 bases removed from V and 6 bases from J, the gap between germline ends came to 5 bases. The CDR3 is 11 amino acids. In germline, CDR1 is SNHLY, CDR2 FYNNEI. CDR3 DNA sequence: TGTGCCAGCAGAGCGCCCGGGGAGCTGTTTTTT. This codes for CASRAPGELFF.